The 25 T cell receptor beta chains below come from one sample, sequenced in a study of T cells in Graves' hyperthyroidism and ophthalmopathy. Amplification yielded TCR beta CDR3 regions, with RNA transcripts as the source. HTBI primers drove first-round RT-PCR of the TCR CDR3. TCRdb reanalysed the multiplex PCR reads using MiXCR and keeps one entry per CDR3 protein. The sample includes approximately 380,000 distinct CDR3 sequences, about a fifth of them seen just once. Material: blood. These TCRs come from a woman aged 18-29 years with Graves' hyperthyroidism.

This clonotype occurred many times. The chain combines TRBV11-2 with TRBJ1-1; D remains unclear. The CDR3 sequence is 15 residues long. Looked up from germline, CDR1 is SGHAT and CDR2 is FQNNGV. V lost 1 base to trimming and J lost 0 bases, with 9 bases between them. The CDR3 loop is CASSLVRVLNTEAFF. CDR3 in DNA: TGTGCCAGCAGCTTAGTGAGGGTTTTGAACACTGAAGCTTTCTTT.

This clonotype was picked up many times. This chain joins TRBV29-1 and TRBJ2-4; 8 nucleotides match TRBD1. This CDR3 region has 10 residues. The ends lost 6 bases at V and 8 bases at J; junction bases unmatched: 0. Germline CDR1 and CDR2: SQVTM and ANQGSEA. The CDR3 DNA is TGCAGCGTGGGACAGGACATTCAGTACTTC. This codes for CSVGQDIQYF.

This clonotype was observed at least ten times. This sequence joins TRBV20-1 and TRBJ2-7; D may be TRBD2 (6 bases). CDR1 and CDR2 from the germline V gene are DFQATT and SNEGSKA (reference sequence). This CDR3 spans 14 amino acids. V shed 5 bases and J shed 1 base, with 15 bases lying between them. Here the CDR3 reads CSAQTELASYEQYF. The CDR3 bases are TGCAGTGCTCAGACCGAGCTAGCGTCCTACGAGCAGTACTTC.

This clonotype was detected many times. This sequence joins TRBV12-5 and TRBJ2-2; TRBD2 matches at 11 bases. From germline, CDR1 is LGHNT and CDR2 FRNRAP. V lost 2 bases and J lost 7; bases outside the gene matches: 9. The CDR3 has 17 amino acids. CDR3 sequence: CASGLFSSGGRYGELFF. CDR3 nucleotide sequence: TGTGCTAGTGGTTTGTTTTCTAGCGGGGGGAGATACGGGGAGCTGTTTTTT.

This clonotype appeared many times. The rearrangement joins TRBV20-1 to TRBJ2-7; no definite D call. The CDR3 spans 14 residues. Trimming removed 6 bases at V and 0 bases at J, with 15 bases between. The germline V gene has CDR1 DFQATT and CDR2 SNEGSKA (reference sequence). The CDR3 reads CSATRHRGSYEQYF. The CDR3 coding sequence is TGCAGTGCAACGAGACACAGAGGCTCCTACGAGCAGTACTTC.

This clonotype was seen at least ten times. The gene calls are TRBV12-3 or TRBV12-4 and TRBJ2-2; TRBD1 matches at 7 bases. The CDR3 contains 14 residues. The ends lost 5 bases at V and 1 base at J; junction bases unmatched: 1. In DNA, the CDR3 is TGTGCCAGCAGTCGGGACAGGAACACCGGGGAGCTGTTTTTT. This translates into CASSRDRNTGELFF.

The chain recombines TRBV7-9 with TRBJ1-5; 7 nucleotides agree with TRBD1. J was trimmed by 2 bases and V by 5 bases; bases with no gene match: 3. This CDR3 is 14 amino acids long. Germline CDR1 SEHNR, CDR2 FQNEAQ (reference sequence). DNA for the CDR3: TGTGCCAGCAGCCGACAGGGACGCAATCAGCCCCAGCATTTT. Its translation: CASSRQGRNQPQHF. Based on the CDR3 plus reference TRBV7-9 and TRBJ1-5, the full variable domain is DTGVSQNPRHKITKRGQNVTFRCDPISEHNRLYWYRQTLGQGPEFLTYFQNEAQLEKSRLLSDRFSAERPKGSFSTLEIQRTEQGDSAMYLCASSRQGRNQPQHFGDGTRLSIL.

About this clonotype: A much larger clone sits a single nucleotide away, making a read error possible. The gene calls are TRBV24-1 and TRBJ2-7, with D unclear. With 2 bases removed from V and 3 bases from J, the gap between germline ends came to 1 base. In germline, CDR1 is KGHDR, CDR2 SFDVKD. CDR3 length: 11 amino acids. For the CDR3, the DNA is TGTGCCACCAGTGATTACTACGAGCAGTACTTC. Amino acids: CATSDYYEQYF.

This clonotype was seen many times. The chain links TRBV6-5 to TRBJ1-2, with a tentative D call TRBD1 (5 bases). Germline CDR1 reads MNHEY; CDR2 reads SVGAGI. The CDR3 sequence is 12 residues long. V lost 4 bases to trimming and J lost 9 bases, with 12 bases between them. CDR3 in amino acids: CASSFVGGSYTF. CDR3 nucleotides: TGTGCCAGCAGTTTTGTTGGGGGAAGCTACACCTTC.

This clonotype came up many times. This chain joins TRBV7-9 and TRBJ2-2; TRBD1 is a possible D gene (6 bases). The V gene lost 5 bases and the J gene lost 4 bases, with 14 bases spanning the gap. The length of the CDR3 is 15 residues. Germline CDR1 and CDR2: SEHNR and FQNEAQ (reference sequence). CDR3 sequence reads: CASSPTGMSTGELFF. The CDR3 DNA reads TGTGCCAGCAGCCCCACAGGGATGAGCACCGGGGAGCTGTTTTTT.

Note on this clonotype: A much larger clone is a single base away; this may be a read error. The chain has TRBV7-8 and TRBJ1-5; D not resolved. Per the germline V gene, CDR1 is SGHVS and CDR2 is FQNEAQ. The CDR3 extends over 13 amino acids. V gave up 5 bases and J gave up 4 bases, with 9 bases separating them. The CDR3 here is CASSMVQNQPQHF. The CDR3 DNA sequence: TGTGCCAGCAGCATGGTACAGAATCAGCCCCAGCATTTT.

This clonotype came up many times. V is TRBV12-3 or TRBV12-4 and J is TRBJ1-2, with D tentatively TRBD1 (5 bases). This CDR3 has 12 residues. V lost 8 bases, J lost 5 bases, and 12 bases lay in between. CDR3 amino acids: CASGAEGYGYTF. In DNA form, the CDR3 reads TGTGCCAGCGGGGCAGAGGGTTATGGCTACACCTTC.

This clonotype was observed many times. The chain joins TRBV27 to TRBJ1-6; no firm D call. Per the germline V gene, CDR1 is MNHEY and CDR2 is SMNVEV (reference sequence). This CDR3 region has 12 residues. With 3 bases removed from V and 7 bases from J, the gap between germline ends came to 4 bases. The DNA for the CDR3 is TGTGCCAGCAGTTTGCGAAATTCACCCCTCCACTTT. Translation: CASSLRNSPLHF.

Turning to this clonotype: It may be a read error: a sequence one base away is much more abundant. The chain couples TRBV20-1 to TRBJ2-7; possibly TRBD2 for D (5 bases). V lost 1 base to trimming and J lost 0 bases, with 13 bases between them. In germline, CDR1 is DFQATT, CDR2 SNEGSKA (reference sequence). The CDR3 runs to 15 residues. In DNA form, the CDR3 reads TGCAGTGCTAGAGTAGGGCTAGCCCACTCCTACGAGCAGTACTTC. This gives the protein CSARVGLAHSYEQYF.

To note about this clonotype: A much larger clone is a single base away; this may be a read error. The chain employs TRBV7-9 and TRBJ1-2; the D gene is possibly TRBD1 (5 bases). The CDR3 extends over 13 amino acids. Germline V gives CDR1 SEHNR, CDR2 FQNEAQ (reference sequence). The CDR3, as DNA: TGTGCCAGCAGCTTACAGGACAATCGGGGCTTCACCTTC. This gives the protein CASSLQDNRGFTF.

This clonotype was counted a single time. CDR3 amino acids: CASSSIRTDSYGYTF. CDR3 nucleotides: TGTGCCAGCAGTTCCATCCGGACAGACAGCTATGGCTACACCTTC. This rearrangement joins TRBV28 to TRBJ1-2; weak D call: TRBD1 (6 bases). Trimming stripped 4 bases from V and 4 bases from J, with 16 bases between. This CDR3 region has 15 residues. The germline CDR1 and CDR2 sequences are MDHEN and SYDVKM.

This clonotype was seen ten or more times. The CDR3 nucleotides are TGTGCCATCAGTGAGTCGAGTGCGGACATCTCATCACTCTATGGCTACACCTTC. Amino acids: CAISESSADISSLYGYTF. The rearrangement links TRBV10-3 to TRBJ1-2; the D gene is possibly TRBD1 (5 bases). Trimming removed 0 bases from V and 4 bases from J, with 21 bases in between. There are 18 residues in the CDR3. Per the germline V gene, CDR1 is ENHRY and CDR2 is SYGVKD.

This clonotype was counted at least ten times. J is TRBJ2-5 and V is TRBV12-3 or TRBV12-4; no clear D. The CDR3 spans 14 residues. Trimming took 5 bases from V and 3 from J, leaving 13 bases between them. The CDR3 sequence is CASSQSGMKETQYF. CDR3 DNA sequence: TGTGCCAGCAGTCAGAGTGGGATGAAAGAGACCCAGTACTTC.

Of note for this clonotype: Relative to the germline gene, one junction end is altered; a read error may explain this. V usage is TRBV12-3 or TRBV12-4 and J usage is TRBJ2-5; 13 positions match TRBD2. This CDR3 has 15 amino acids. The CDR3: CASSPGLAGVETEYF. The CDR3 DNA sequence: TGTGCCAGCAGTCCTGGACTAGCGGGGGTAGAGACCGAGTACTTC.

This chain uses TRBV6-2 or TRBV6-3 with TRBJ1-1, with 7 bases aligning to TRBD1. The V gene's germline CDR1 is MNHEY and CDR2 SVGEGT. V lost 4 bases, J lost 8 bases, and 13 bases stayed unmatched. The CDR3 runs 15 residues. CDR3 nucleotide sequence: TGTGCCAGCAGTTCCTTTACAGGGGTCGTTGTGGAAGCTTTCTTT. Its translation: CASSSFTGVVVEAFF.

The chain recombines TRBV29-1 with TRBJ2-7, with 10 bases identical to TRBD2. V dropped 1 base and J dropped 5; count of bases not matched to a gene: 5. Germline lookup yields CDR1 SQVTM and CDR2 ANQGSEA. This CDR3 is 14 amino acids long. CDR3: CSVEVPSGSDEQYF. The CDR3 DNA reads TGCAGCGTTGAAGTGCCTAGCGGGAGTGACGAGCAGTACTTC.

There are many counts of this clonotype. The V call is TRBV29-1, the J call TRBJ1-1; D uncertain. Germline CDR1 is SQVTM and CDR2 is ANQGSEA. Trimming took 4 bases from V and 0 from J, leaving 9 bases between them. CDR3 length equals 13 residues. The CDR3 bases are TGCAGCGTTGTTCGGACCGTGAACACTGAAGCTTTCTTT. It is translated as CSVVRTVNTEAFF.

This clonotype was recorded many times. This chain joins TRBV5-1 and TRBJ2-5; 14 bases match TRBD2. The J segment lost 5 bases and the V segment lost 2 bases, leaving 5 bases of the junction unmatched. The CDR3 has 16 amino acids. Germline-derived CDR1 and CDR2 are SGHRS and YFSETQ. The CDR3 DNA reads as TGCGCCAGCAGCTTTTCCGGGACTAGCGGGGGTGAGACCCAGTACTTC. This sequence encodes CASSFSGTSGGETQYF.

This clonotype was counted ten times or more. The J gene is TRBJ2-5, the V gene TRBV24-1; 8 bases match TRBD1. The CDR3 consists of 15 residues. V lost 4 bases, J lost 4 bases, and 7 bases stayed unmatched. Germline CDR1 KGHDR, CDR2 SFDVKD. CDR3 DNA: TGTGCCACCAGTGACCGAAGACAGGGGAGAGAGACCCAGTACTTC. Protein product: CATSDRRQGRETQYF.

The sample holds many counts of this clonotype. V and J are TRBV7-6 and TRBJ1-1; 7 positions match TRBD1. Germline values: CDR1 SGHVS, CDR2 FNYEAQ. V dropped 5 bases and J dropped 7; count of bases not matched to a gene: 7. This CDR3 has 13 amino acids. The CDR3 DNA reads TGTGCCAGCAGCCCGGGACAGTCCATTGAAGCTTTCTTT. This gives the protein CASSPGQSIEAFF.